This entry lists 18 T cell receptor beta chains sequenced from one sample in a study of regulatory T cells in long-lasting Graves disease. Arm-PCR of CDR3 regions with iRepertoire HTBI primers generated TCR beta libraries. TCRdb reprocessed the multiplex PCR reads via MiXCR and lists one record per CDR3 protein. The table lists about 660,000 distinct CDR3 sequences, around 30% of them singletons. Time point meaning: persistent/refractory GD, antithyroid drugs over 5 years with positive TRAb. RNA extracted from PBMCs served as the sequencing template. Material: peripheral blood mononuclear cells (PBMCs), obtained when the disease was refractory, from a patient treated with antithyroid drugs. The receptor set was obtained from a female donor with Graves disease.

This clonotype was detected a few times. The rearrangement uses TRBV30 and TRBJ1-1; D uncertain. The CDR3 has 15 residues. V gave up 0 bases and J gave up 1 base, with 12 bases separating them. The germline CDR1 and CDR2 sequences are GTSNPN and SVGIG (reference sequence). The CDR3 DNA follows: TGTGCCTGGAGTGTACCGGGGTTCGCGAACACTGAAGCTTTCTTT. Translated: CAWSVPGFANTEAFF.

This clonotype was counted at least ten times. The chain employs TRBV29-1 and TRBJ2-2; D uncertain. This CDR3 is built from 13 residues. Germline loops: CDR1 SQVTM, CDR2 ANQGSEA. V lost 3 bases to trimming and J lost 1 base, with 6 bases between them. Here the CDR3 DNA reads TGCAGCGTTGATTCAGGGAACACCGGGGAGCTGTTTTTT. Protein: CSVDSGNTGELFF.

A few counts support this clonotype. The chain employs TRBV10-3 and TRBJ2-1; 9 bases map to TRBD2. In germline, CDR1 is ENHRY, CDR2 SYGVKD. With 6 bases clipped from V and 2 bases from J, the junction kept 5 bases outside the gene matches. The CDR3 consists of 15 residues. CDR3 loop: CAIRASGTAYNEQFF. CDR3 nucleotide sequence: TGTGCCATCAGGGCTAGCGGGACCGCCTACAATGAGCAGTTCTTC.

This clonotype was recorded a few times. The genes are TRBV30 and TRBJ1-1; D uncertain. CDR1 is GTSNPN and CDR2 is SVGIG in the germline V gene (reference sequence). Trimming removed 8 bases at V and 1 base at J, with 11 bases between. CDR3 length equals 12 residues. In DNA, the CDR3 is TGTGCCAGGAAGGCGTGGAACACTGAAGCTTTCTTT. This encodes CARKAWNTEAFF.

A few counts support this clonotype. The rearrangement uses TRBV3-1 and TRBJ1-5; 9 nucleotides align to TRBD1. J was trimmed by 10 bases and V by 1 base; bases with no gene match: 11. Germline lookup yields CDR1 LGHDT and CDR2 YNNKEL (reference sequence). CDR3 length: 16 residues. CDR3 region: CASSQGPWDRVGPQHF. The CDR3 region has the DNA TGTGCCAGCAGCCAAGGGCCCTGGGACAGGGTAGGTCCCCAGCATTTT.

CDR3 sequence: CASSLAKGADGYTF. CDR3 nucleotides: TGTGCCAGCAGCTTGGCCAAGGGGGCAGATGGCTACACCTTC. The rearrangement joins TRBV5-8 to TRBJ1-2; 7 bases are shared with TRBD1. Germline V gene lookup returns CDR1 SGHTS and CDR2 YDEGEE. V shed 0 bases, J shed 6 bases, and the junction held 5 bases outside the gene matches. CDR3 length: 14 amino acids.

This chain joins TRBV5-1 and TRBJ1-1; D is unclear. The germline V gene encodes CDR1 SGHRS and CDR2 YFSETQ. Trimming took 0 bases from V and 0 from J, leaving 15 bases between them. This CDR3 comprises 17 residues. CDR3 amino acids: CASSLVYRGNMNTEAFF. CDR3 nucleotides: TGCGCCAGCAGCTTGGTATACAGAGGCAACATGAACACTGAAGCTTTCTTT.

The J gene is TRBJ2-1, the V gene TRBV10-1; 12 nucleotides align to TRBD2. From germline, CDR1 is WNHNN and CDR2 SYGVQD (reference sequence). The CDR3 extends over 15 amino acids. The V gene end was trimmed by 4 bases and the J gene end by 7 bases; junction bases not matched to a gene: 5. The DNA of the CDR3 is TGCGCCAGCAGTGTTGGTCTAGCGGGGGGGAATGAGCAGTTCTTC. Protein: CASSVGLAGGNEQFF.

The rearrangement joins TRBV19 to TRBJ1-2; D unclear. The CDR3 sequence is 13 residues long. Trimming pared 10 bases from V and 0 bases from J, leaving 12 bases between. Germline assignment: CDR1 LNHDA and CDR2 SQIVND (reference sequence). CDR3 region: CATEAPTNYGYTF. The CDR3 nucleotides read TGTGCCACCGAGGCCCCTACTAACTATGGCTACACCTTC.

The genes are TRBV30 and TRBJ2-1, with 9 bases identical to TRBD2. J was trimmed by 7 bases and V by 7 bases; bases with no gene match: 5. Germline assignment: CDR1 GTSNPN and CDR2 SVGIG (reference sequence). CDR3 length: 12 residues. CDR3 bases: TGTGCCTACGCGGGAGGGCCAAATGAGCAGTTCTTC. Translation gives CAYAGGPNEQFF.

This clonotype came up a few times. The chain links TRBV20-1 to TRBJ2-7; 9 nucleotides match TRBD2. Unmatched junction bases numbered 5, after V lost 2 bases and J lost 6 bases. The germline CDR1 and CDR2 sequences are DFQATT and SNEGSKA (reference sequence). CDR3 size: 13 residues. CDR3 in amino acids: CSARLAGSAEQYF. CDR3 nucleotides: TGCAGTGCTAGACTAGCGGGATCAGCCGAGCAGTACTTC.

This clonotype was detected a few times. The CDR3 DNA is TGTGCCAGCAGTTTGTTCCGGGAAAGCGAGCAGTACTTC. This codes for CASSLFRESEQYF. This rearrangement joins TRBV12-3 or TRBV12-4 to TRBJ2-7; a possible D gene is TRBD2 (5 bases). This CDR3 region has 13 residues. The V end lost 3 bases, the J end lost 6 bases, and 12 bases lay between the germline ends.

This clonotype was detected many times. The chain couples TRBV7-9 to TRBJ2-5, with TRBD2 matching 8 bases. Trimming at V came to 3 bases and at J to 5 bases, leaving 5 bases not matched to a gene. Per the germline V gene, CDR1 is SEHNR and CDR2 is FQNEAQ (reference sequence). This CDR3 spans 14 amino acids. The CDR3: CASSFLGRAETQYF. The CDR3 nucleotides read TGTGCCAGCAGCTTTCTCGGGAGGGCGGAGACCCAGTACTTC.

This clonotype came up once. The chain employs TRBV5-1 and TRBJ2-5; TRBD2 aligns across 8 bases. The CDR3 is made up of 14 amino acids. The V gene end was trimmed by 3 bases and the J gene end by 4 bases; junction bases not matched to a gene: 5. Germline V gives CDR1 SGHRS, CDR2 YFSETQ. This chain's CDR3 is CASSSGTRGETQYF. Here the CDR3 DNA reads TGCGCCAGCAGCTCCGGGACTAGAGGAGAGACCCAGTACTTC.

This rearrangement joins TRBV9 to TRBJ1-2; 7 bases line up with TRBD1. The length of the CDR3 is 13 residues. Germline-derived CDR1 and CDR2 are SGDLS and YYNGEE. The trim removed 3 bases at V and 8 bases at J, leaving 7 bases unmatched. CDR3 DNA: TGTGCCAGCAGCGCCAACAGGGGTCTCGGCTACACCTTC. It codes for CASSANRGLGYTF.

This clonotype was counted many times. Written as DNA, the CDR3 is TGTGCCAGCAGGGAGGACAGGGGGAATGAAAAACTGTTTTTT. Amino acids: CASREDRGNEKLFF. The chain employs TRBV2 and TRBJ1-4, with 10 positions matching TRBD1. The junction had 3 bases not matched to a gene; V was cut back by 6 bases and J by 5 bases. Germline CDR1 and CDR2: SNHLY and FYNNEI. The CDR3 covers 14 residues.

This clonotype was counted at least ten times. This rearrangement joins TRBV2 to TRBJ1-1, with 7 bases lining up with TRBD1. CDR1 is SNHLY and CDR2 is FYNNEI in the germline V gene. The CDR3 extends over 13 amino acids. The J segment lost 3 bases and the V segment lost 7 bases, leaving 5 bases of the junction unmatched. CDR3 in amino acids: CASMNDRDTEAFF. Written as DNA, the CDR3 is TGTGCCAGCATGAACGACAGGGACACTGAAGCTTTCTTT.

This clonotype appeared many times. The V call is TRBV6-7, the J call TRBJ1-1; D is possibly TRBD1 (5 bases). TRBV6-7 is treated as an ORF (open reading frame) with a function not yet certain. V gave up 5 bases and J gave up 4 bases, with 17 bases separating them. CDR3 length equals 15 residues. In DNA, the CDR3 is TGTGCCAGCAGTAATCATACTCAGGGAGGCACTGAAGCTTTCTTT. Translating it yields CASSNHTQGGTEAFF.